This TCR beta chain was profiled in a study of breast tumors, draining lymph nodes, adjacent tissues. This clonotype was recorded at least ten times. The antigen remains undetermined. Study-level results: Compared with lymph nodes, tumors were less diverse; compared with nontumor tissue, more. Data fit most tumor T cells coming from lymph node, expanding in tumor. Luminal-like breast cancer showed significantly greater tumor-nontumor repertoire similarity than basal-like breast cancer did.

One entry per CDR3 protein results from TCRdb running MiXCR on the multiplex PCR reads. In the table there are 150,000 to 200,000 distinct CDR3 sequences, approximately 30% of which are singletons. The lymph nodes were axillary draining lymph nodes from breast cancer patients. CDR1 is DFQATT, CDR2 SNEGSKA, per germline (reference sequence). CDR3 length: 12 amino acids. V was trimmed by 3 bases and J by 9 bases, leaving 12 bases between them. The chain recombines TRBV20-1 with TRBJ2-1, with unresolved D. Sequencing was done on a sample of axillary lymph node tissue. The clonotype originates from a female donor with breast cancer. Some clones in this sample may be carry-over from other donors' samples. CDR3 in DNA: TGCAGTGCTAGGGGCAAGATAGGTGAGCAGTTCTTC. This sequence encodes CSARGKIGEQFF.